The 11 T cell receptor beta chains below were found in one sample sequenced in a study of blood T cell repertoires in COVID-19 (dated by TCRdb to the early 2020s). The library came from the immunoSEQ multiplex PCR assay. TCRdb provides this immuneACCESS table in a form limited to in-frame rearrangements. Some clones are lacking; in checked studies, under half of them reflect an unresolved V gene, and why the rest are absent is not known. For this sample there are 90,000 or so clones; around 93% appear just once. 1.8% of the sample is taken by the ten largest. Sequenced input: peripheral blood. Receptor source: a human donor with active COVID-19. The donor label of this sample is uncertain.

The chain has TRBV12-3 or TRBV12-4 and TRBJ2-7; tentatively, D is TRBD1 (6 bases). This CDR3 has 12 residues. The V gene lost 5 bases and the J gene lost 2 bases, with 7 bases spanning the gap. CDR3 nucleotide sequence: TGTGCCAGCAGTGGGACAACCTACGAGCAGTACTTC. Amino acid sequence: CASSGTTYEQYF.

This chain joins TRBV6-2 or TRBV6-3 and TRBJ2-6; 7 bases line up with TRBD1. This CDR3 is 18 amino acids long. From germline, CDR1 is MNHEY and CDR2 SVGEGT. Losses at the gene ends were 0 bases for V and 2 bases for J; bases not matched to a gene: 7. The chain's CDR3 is CASSYSDRARTGANVLTF. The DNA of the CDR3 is TGTGCCAGCAGTTACTCTGACAGGGCCCGTACTGGGGCCAACGTCCTGACTTTC.

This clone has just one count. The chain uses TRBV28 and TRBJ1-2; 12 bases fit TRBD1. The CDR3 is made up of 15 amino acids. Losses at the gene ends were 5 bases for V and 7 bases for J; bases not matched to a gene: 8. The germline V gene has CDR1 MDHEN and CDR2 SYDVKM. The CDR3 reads CASSPPGTGGLGYTF. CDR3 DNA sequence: TGTGCCAGCAGTCCTCCCGGGACAGGGGGCCTTGGCTACACCTTC.

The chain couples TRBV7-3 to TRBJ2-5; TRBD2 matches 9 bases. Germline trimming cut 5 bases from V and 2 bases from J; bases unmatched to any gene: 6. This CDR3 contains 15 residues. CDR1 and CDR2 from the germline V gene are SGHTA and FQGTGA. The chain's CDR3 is CASSETSGYQETQYF. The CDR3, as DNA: TGTGCCAGCAGCGAAACTAGCGGGTATCAAGAGACCCAGTACTTC.

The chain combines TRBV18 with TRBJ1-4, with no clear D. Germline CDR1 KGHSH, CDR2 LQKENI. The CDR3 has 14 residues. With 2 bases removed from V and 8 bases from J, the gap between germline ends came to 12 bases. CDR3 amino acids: CASSPSLNREKLFF. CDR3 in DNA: TGTGCCAGCTCACCATCTCTAAACCGAGAAAAACTGTTTTTT.

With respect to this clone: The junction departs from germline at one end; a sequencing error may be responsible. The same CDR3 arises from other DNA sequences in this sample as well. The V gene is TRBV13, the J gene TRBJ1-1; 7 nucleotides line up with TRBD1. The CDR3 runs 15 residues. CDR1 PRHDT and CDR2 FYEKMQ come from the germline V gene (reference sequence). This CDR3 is CASSLGGTVNTEAFF. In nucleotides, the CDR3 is TGTGCCAGCAGCTTAGGGGGGACAGTCAACACTGAAGCTTTTTTT.

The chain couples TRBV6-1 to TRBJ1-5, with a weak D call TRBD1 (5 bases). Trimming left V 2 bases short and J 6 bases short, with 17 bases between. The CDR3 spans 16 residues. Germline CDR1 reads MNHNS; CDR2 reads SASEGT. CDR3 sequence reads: CASSEFQRGLGQPQHF. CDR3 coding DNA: TGTGCCAGCAGTGAATTTCAGAGGGGACTCGGTCAGCCCCAGCATTTT.

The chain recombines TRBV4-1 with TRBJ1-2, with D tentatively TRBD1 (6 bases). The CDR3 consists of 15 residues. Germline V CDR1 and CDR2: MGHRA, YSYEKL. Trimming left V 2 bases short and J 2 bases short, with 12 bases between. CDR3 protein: CASSQPRDTNYGYTF. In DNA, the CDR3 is TGCGCCAGCAGCCAACCCCGGGACACCAACTATGGCTACACCTTC.

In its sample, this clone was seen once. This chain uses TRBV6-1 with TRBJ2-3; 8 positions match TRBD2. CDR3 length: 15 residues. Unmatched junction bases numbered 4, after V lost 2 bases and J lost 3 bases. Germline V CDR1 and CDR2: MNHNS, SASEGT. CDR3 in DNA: TGTGCCAGCAGTGAAATAGCGGGGTGGACAGATACGCAGTATTTT. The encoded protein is CASSEIAGWTDTQYF.

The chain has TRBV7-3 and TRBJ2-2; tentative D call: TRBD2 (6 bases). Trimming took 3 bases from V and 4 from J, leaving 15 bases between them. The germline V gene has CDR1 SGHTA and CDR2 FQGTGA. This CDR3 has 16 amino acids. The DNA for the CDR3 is TGTGCCAGCAGCTTTTATGGTGGGGGGATCACCGGGGAGCTGTTTTTT. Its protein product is CASSFYGGGITGELFF. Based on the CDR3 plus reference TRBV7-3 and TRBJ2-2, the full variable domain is GAGVSQTPSNKVTEKGKYVELRCDPISGHTALYWYRQSLGQGPEFLIYFQGTGAADDSGLPNDRFFAVRPEGSVSTLKIQRTERGDSAVYLCASSFYGGGITGELFFGEGSRLTVL.

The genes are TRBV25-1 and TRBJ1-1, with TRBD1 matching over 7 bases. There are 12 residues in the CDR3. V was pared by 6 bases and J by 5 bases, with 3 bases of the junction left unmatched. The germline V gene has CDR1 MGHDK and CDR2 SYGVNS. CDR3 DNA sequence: TGTGCCAGCAGGGGGACAGCAACTGAAGCTTTCTTT. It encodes CASRGTATEAFF.